Below, one T cell receptor (beta chain) is given with its context. Authors' analysis steps: Nucleated cell number was recorded as an estimate derived from reference gene primer amplification. Assay used: immunoSEQ multiplex PCR; TCRdb lists only in-frame clones, some missing. V, J and clone size are those of that table, while D and trimming were read from the DNA. Seen here are hundreds of thousands of clones, 85% to 90% observed once, and the top ten hold around 1%. These data belong to a study of blood T cell repertoires in COVID-19. In the study overall: T cells, B-cell-depleted T cells, or PBMCs provided the cDNA or gDNA that served as material.

This CDR3 region has 16 residues. V lost 3 bases, J lost 0 bases, and 3 bases stayed unmatched. Germline CDR1 and CDR2: KGHDR and SFDVKD. The sequenced sample was peripheral blood. This TCR derives from a woman between 35 and 50 years old with COVID-19, enrolled during active disease. V gene TRBV24-1 combines with J gene TRBJ2-1; 8 bases align to TRBD1. CDR3 DNA sequence: TGTGCCACCAGTGATACGACAGGGGACTCCTACAATGAGCAGTTCTTC. This encodes CATSDTTGDSYNEQFF.